Sequencing of this TCR beta chain was carried out in a study of regulatory T cells in long-lasting Graves disease. iRepertoire HTBI primers and Arm-PCR of CDR3 regions built TCR beta libraries. TCRdb reprocessed the multiplex PCR reads via MiXCR and lists one record per CDR3 protein. The profile shows a few hundred thousand distinct CDR3 sequences, about 15% of them singletons. CDR1 and CDR2 from the germline V gene are DFQATT and SNEGSKA (reference sequence). The CDR3 spans 11 residues. V dropped 3 bases and J dropped 11 bases, with 11 bases sitting between them. This clonotype appeared a few times. Time point here: newly diagnosed GD, antithyroid drugs for less than 3 months. PBMCs provided the RNA from which the TCR library was made. These data were likewise used in another study, on T cells in Graves' hyperthyroidism and ophthalmopathy.

This specimen was peripheral blood mononuclear cells (PBMCs), taken at new diagnosis, from a patient treated with antithyroid drugs. The receptor comes from a woman aged 40 to 50 with Graves disease. The chain carries TRBV20-1 and TRBJ2-1, with D possibly called TRBD1 or TRBD2 (5 bases each). The CDR3 coding sequence is TGCAGTGCTAGTTCCGGGACCCAGCAGTTCTTC. Protein product: CSASSGTQQFF.